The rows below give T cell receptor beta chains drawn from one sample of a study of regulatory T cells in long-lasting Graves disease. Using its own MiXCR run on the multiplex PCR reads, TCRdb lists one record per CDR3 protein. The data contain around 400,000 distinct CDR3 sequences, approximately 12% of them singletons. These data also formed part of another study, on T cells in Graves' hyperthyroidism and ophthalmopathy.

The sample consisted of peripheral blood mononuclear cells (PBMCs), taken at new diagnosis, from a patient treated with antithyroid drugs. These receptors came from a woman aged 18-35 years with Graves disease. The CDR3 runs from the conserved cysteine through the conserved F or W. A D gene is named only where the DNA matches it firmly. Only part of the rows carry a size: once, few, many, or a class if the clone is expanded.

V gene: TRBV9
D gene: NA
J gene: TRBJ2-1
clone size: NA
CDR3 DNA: TGTGCCAGCAGCGTAGCAGGGAATGAGCAGTTCTTC
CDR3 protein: CASSVAGNEQFF

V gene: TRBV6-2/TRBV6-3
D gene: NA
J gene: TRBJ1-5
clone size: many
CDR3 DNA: TGTGCCAGCAGTTACGGGGGACAGCCCCAGCATTTT
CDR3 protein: CASSYGGQPQHF

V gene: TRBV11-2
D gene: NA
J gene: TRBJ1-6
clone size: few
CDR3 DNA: TGTGCCAGCAGCTCAAAGGGATCACCCCTCCACTTT
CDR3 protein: CASSSKGSPLHF

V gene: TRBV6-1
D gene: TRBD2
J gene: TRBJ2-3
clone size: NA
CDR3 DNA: TGTGCCAGCAGTGAAGCGAGGCTAGCGGGGCTTACAGATACGCAGTATTTT
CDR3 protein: CASSEARLAGLTDTQYF

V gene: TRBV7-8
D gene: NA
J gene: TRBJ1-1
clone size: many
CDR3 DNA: TGTGCCAGCAGCTTTGTGCCTCTCACTTCGGTGAACACTGAAGCTTTCTTT
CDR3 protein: CASSFVPLTSVNTEAFF

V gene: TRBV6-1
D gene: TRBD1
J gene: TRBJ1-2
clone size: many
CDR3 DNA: TGTGCCAGCAGTGAGGGACAGAAATCGCTCGGCTATGGCTACACCTTC
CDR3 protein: CASSEGQKSLGYGYTF

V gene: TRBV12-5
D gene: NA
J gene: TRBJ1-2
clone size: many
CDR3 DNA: TGTGCTAGTGGTTTGAGAATGAAGGACATCGGTTACGATGGCTACACCTTC
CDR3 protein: CASGLRMKDIGYDGYTF

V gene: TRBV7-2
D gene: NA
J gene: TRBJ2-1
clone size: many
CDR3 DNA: TGTGCCAGCAGCCACACCGGGATAATGAGTCGATATGAGCAGTTCTTC
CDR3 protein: CASSHTGIMSRYEQFF

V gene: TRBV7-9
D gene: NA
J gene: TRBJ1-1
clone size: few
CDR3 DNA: TGTGCCAGCAGCTTAGTACCGTACACTGAAGCTTTCTTT
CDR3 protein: CASSLVPYTEAFF

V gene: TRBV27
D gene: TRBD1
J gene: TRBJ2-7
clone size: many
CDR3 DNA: TGTGCCAGCAGTTTCGGGGGACAGGGGTACGAGCAGTACTTC
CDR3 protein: CASSFGGQGYEQYF

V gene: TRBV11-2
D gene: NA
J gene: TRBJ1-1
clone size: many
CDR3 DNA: TGCGCCAGCAGCCAAGGGGGGGCAGTTAGGAACACTGAAGCTTTCTTT
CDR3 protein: CASSQGGAVRNTEAFF

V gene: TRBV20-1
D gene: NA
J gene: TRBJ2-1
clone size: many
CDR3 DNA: TGCAGTGCTAGAGATATCGGAATTTACAATGAGCAGTTCTTC
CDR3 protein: CSARDIGIYNEQFF

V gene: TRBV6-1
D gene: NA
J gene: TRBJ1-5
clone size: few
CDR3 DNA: TGTGCCAGCAGTGAACCTCTCACAGGGACGGGTCAGCCCCAGCATTTT
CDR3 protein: CASSEPLTGTGQPQHF

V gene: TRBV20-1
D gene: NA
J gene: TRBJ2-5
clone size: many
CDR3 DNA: TGCAGTGCTAGATGGGAGACCCAGTACTTC
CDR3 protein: CSARWETQYF

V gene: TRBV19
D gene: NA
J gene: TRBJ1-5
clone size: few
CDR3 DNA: TGTGCCAGTAGTATTCTGACAGTTGGCAATCAGCCCCAGCATTTT
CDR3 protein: CASSILTVGNQPQHF

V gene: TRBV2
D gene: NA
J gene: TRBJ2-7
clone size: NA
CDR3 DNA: TGTGCCAGCAGGATAGCGAGCTCCTACGAGCAGTACTTC
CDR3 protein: CASRIASSYEQYF

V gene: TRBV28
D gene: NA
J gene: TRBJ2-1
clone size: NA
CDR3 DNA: TGTGCCAGCAGCGCCCGGGACAAAGGAAGGGCGGGTATTAGGCACAATGAGCAGTTCTTC
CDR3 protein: CASSARDKGRAGIRHNEQFF

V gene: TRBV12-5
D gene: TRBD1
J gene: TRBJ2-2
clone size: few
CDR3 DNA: TGTGCTAGTGGTTCCACACAGGGGGCTGACACCGGGGAGCCGTTTTTT
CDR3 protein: CASGSTQGADTGEPFF

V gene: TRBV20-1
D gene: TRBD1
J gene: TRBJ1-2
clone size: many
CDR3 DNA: TGCAGTGCCCCAATGGACACTCCGGGACAGGGTTTCGGACTCGGCTACACCTTC
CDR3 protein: CSAPMDTPGQGFGLGYTF

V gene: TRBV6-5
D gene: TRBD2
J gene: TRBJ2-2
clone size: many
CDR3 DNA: TGTGCCAGCAGTTACCCCCAGGAGCGGGGGGCCACCGGGGAGCTGTTTTTT
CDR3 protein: CASSYPQERGATGELFF

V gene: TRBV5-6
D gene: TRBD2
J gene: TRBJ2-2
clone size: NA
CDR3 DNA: TGTGCCAGCAGCATGCTTCTAGCGGGAGCATTAACCGGGGAGCTGTTTTTT
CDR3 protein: CASSMLLAGALTGELFF

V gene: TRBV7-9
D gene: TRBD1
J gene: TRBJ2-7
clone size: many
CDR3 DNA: TGTGCCAGCAGCTTAGTACCCCCAGGGGGCTGGAGCGAGCAGTACTTC
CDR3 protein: CASSLVPPGGWSEQYF

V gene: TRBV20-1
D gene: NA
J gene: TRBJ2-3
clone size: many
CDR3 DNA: TGCAGTGCTAGAGTCGGTCCGGGAGTAACAGATACGCAGTATTTT
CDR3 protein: CSARVGPGVTDTQYF

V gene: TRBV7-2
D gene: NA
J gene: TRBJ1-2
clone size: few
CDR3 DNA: TGTGCCAGCAGCTTAACCGGACTGAGCTATGGCTACACCTTC
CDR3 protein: CASSLTGLSYGYTF

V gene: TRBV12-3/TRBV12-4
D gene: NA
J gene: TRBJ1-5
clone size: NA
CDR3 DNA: TGTGCCAGCAGTTTTGGGCGGGCGCATCAGCCCCAGCATTTT
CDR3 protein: CASSFGRAHQPQHF

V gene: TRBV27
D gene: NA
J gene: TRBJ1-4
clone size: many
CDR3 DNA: TGTGCCAGCAGCCCCAGTACAGACGCTTCTACGGAACTGTTTTTT
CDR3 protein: CASSPSTDASTELFF

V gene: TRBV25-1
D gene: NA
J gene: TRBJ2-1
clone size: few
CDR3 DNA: TGTGCCAGCAGTCAAAAACGGGACTGGTACTCCTACAATGAGCAGTTCTTC
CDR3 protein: CASSQKRDWYSYNEQFF

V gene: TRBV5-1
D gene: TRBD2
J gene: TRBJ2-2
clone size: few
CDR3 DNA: TGCGCCAGCAGCTTGGCCGGGACTAGCGGAGACGGGGAGCTGTTTTTT
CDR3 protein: CASSLAGTSGDGELFF

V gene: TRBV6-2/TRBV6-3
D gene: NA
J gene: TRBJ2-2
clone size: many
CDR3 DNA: TGTGCCAGCAGTCTGGCAGCGGGTTCGAACACCGGGGAGCTGTTTTTT
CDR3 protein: CASSLAAGSNTGELFF

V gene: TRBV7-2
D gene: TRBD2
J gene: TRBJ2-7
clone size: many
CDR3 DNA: TGTGCCAGCAGCTTAAAGCGGGAGGGCCCCTACGAGCAGTACTTC
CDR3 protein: CASSLKREGPYEQYF

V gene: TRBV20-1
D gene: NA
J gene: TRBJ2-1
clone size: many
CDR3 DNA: TGCAGTGCTAGAGAGCCGGCGGGACAGATCTACAATGAGCAGTTCTTC
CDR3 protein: CSAREPAGQIYNEQFF

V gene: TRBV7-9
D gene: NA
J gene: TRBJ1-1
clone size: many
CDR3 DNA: TGTGCCAGCAGCTTACGGGGCTTTAGGGAAGCTTTCTTT
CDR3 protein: CASSLRGFREAFF

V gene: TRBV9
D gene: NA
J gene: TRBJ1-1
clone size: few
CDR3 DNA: TGTGCCAGCAGCGTAAACGCCGGCAGTGAAGCTTTCTTT
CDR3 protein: CASSVNAGSEAFF

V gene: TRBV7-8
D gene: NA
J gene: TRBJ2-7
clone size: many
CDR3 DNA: TGTGCCAGCAGCTTAGGGTGGAAGCTCGAGCAGTACTTC
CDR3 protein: CASSLGWKLEQYF

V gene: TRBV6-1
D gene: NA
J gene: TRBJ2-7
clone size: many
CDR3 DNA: TGTGCCAGCAGGCCGGGACTGGACCTCTACGAGCAGTACTTC
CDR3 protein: CASRPGLDLYEQYF

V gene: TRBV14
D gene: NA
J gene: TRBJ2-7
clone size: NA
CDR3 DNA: TGTGCCAGCAGTCCTGGGACTTCAGATTACGAGCAGTACTTC
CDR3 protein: CASSPGTSDYEQYF

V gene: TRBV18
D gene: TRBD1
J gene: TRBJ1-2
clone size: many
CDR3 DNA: TGTGCCAGCTCCCATTTCGGGGACAGGGGGTATGGCTACACCTTC
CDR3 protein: CASSHFGDRGYGYTF

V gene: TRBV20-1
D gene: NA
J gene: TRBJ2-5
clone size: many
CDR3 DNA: TGCAGTGCTAGAGGCAGCGGAGGGGGTACGGGGACCCAGTACTTC
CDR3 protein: CSARGSGGGTGTQYF

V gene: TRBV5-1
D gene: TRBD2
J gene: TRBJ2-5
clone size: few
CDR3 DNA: TGCACCAGCACCCAACGCACGGGAGGAAGAGAGACCCAGTACTTC
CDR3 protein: CTSTQRTGGRETQYF

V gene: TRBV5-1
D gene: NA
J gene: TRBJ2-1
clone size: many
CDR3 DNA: TGCGCCAGCAGCTCCCAATGGCGGGACAATGAGCAGTTCTTC
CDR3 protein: CASSSQWRDNEQFF

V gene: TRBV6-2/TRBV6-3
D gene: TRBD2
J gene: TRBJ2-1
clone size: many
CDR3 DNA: TGTGCCAGTAGTGGACTAGCGGGTACCGAGGAGGATGAGCAGTTCTTC
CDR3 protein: CASSGLAGTEEDEQFF

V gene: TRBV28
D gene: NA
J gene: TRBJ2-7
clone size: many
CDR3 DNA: TGTGCCAGCAGTTTTCCCGTGGGGCTTAGCCTTTCCTACGAGCAGTACTTC
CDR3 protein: CASSFPVGLSLSYEQYF

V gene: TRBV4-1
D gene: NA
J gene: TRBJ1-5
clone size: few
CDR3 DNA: TGCGCCAGCAGCCAAGAAGGTCGCAGGGTACGGAGAAATCAGCCCCAGCATTTT
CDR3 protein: CASSQEGRRVRRNQPQHF

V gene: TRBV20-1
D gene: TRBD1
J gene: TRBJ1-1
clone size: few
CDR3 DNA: TGCAGTGCTAGAGATAAGAGGGGGCCCCCTGAAGCTTTCTTT
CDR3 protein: CSARDKRGPPEAFF

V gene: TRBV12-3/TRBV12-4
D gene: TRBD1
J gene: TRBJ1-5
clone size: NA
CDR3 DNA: TGTGCCAGCAGTTTACGGGGACAGGGTGTCTTTCCCCAGCATTTT
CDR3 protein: CASSLRGQGVFPQHF

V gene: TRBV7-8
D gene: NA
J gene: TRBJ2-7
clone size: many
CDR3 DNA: TGTGCCAGCAGCTTAGGGTTTCGGGCCTACGAGCAGTACTTC
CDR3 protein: CASSLGFRAYEQYF

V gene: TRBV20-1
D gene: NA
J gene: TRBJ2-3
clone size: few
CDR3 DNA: TGCAGTGCTATGTTTAGAGACACAGATACGCAGTATTTT
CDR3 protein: CSAMFRDTDTQYF

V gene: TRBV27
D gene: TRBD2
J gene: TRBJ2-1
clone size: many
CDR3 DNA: TGTGCCAGCAGTTTCGGGGGGGGCAATGAGCAGTTCTTC
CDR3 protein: CASSFGGGNEQFF

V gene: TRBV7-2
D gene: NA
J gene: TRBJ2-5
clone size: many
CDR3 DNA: TGTGCCAGCAGCTCCCAGGGGTACGGAGAGACCCAGTACTTC
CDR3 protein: CASSSQGYGETQYF

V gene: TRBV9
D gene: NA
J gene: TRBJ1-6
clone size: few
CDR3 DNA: TGTGCCAGCAGCCCTCTTGGGGTCTCCTATAATTCACCCCTCCACTTT
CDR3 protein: CASSPLGVSYNSPLHF

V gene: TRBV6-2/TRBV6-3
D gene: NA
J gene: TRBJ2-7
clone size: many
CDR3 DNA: TGTGCCAGCAGTTTCCAGAAACACTACGAGCAGTACTTC
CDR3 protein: CASSFQKHYEQYF

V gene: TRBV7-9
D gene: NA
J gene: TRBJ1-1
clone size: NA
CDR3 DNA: TGTGCCAGCAGCTTAGCGCGCGGGGGGGGCACTGAAGCTTTCTTT
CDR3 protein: CASSLARGGGTEAFF

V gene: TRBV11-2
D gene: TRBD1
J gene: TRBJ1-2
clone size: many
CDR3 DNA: TGTGCCAGCAGCCCTGGGACAGGGGGCGCCCTCTATGGCTACACCTTC
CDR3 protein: CASSPGTGGALYGYTF

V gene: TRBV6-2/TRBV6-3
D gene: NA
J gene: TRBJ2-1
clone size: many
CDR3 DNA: TGTGCCAGCAGTTACTCGAGCCTAGCGAGCTACAATGAGCAGTTCTTC
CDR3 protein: CASSYSSLASYNEQFF

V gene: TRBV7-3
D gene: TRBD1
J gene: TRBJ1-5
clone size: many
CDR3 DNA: TGTGCCAGCAGCTTAACAGGGGGCGGTCAGCCCCAGCATTTT
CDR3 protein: CASSLTGGGQPQHF